The rows below give T cell receptor beta chains drawn from one sample of a study of graft-versus-host responses after intestinal transplantation. No antigens are known for them. Here immunoSEQ multiplex PCR was the method, and the copy in TCRdb shows in-frame clones only, minus some. Found here are 120,000 or so clones, about 93% of them singletons; the top ten hold roughly 0.5%. The sample was unstimulated CD8+ T cells sorted from spleen or lymph node cells, taken before intestinal transplant. These receptors all come from a human donor who received an intestinal transplant. Both conserved end residues are part of each CDR3. D genes are given only for firm matches.

V gene	D gene	J gene	CDR3 DNA	CDR3 protein
TRBV19	-	TRBJ1-4	TGTGCCAGTACCCCTTTTGCAACTAATGAAAAACTGTTTTTT	CASTPFATNEKLFF
TRBV19	TRBD1	TRBJ1-1	TGTGCCAGTAGTGCCAACAGGGGAATGAACACTGAAGCTTTCTTT	CASSANRGMNTEAFF
TRBV7-6	-	TRBJ2-7	TGTGCCAGCAGCCTAAACAGCGCTTCCTACGAGCAGTACTTC	CASSLNSASYEQYF
TRBV29-1	TRBD1	TRBJ2-7	TGCAGCGTTGAATTTTCGGGACAGGGAGTCCTTGCCTACGAGCAGTACTTC	CSVEFSGQGVLAYEQYF
TRBV15	TRBD1	TRBJ2-7	TGTGCCACCAGCGTACCGACAGGGCCAGGATACGAGCAGTACTTC	CATSVPTGPGYEQYF
TRBV4-2	TRBD1	TRBJ1-5	TGTGCCAGCAGCCAAGAGGACAGGTATAGCAATCAGCCCCAGCATTTT	CASSQEDRYSNQPQHF
TRBV6-1	TRBD2	TRBJ2-1	TGTGCCAGCAGGGCACGAGCGGGAGGGAGGAATGAGCAGTTCTTC	CASRARAGGRNEQFF
TRBV28	-	TRBJ2-7	TGTGCCAGCAGCCTGTGGGGGATGTCCGAGCAGTACTTC	CASSLWGMSEQYF
TRBV27	-	TRBJ2-2	TGTGCCAGCAGGATACGGACGGAGTTCGGGGAGCTGTTTTTT	CASRIRTEFGELFF
TRBV29-1	-	TRBJ1-1	TGCAGCGTTGAAGGGGGACGGATGAACACTGAAGCTTTCTTT	CSVEGGRMNTEAFF
TRBV9	-	TRBJ1-1	TGTGCCAGCAGCCCGGGGGGACGGACTGAAGCTTTCTTT	CASSPGGRTEAFF
TRBV10-1	-	TRBJ2-7	TGCGCCAGCAGTGAGCGGGGACTCTCCTACGAGCAGTACTTC	CASSERGLSYEQYF
TRBV19	-	TRBJ1-5	TGTGCCAGTAGTACTGGAGGGCAGCCCCAGCATTTT	CASSTGGQPQHF
TRBV7-9	-	TRBJ1-3	TGTGCCAGCAGCTTAGTCAGGGGCCCTGGAAACACCATATATTTT	CASSLVRGPGNTIYF
TRBV5-1	TRBD1	TRBJ1-1	TGCGCCAGCAGCTTGACCAGTCCGCAGGGGGTAGGCACTGAAGCTTTCTTT	CASSLTSPQGVGTEAFF
TRBV18	-	TRBJ2-2	TGTGCCAGCTCCCCGTCCGGGGAGCTGTTTTTT	CASSPSGELFF